Sequencing of this T cell receptor beta chain was carried out in a study of cytomegalovirus exposure and HLA in healthy donors. Study-level points and caveats: Within the data, a cluster of highly shared sequence variants was likely a sequencing artifact. TCR beta chains numbering more than 150 were designated cytomegalovirus-associated. The HLA-A and HLA-B alleles of most subjects were reportedly predicted accurately from TCR beta sequences.

The V and J ends lost 11 bases and 4 bases respectively, with 17 bases between them. CDR1 and CDR2 (germline): LNHDA, SQIVND (reference sequence). This CDR3 contains 13 residues. 60 Vbeta and 13 Jbeta primers were used in PCR. Here immunoSEQ multiplex PCR was the method, and the copy in TCRdb shows in-frame clones only, minus some. The sample carries 150,000 to 200,000 clones, roughly four fifths recorded once. As to this clone: The antigen is not known.

The sequenced material came from PBMCs. The receptor's source is a man between 18 and 35 years old in good health and CMV-seronegative. This chain connects TRBV19 to TRBJ1-2; D remains ambiguous. The CDR3 coding sequence is TGTGCCTCTCAAACTGGGAGCTTCTATGGCTACACCTTC. Its protein is CASQTGSFYGYTF.